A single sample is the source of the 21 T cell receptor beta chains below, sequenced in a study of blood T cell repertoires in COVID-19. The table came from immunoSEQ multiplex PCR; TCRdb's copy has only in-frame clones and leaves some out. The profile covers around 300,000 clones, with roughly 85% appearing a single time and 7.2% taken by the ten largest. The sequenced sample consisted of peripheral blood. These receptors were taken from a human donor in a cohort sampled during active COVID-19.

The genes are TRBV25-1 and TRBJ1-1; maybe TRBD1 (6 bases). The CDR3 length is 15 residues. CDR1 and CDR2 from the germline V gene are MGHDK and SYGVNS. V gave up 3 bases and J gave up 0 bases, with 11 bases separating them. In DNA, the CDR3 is TGTGCCAGCAGTGAGTTAAGACAGGTGAACACTGAAGCTTTCTTT. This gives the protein CASSELRQVNTEAFF.

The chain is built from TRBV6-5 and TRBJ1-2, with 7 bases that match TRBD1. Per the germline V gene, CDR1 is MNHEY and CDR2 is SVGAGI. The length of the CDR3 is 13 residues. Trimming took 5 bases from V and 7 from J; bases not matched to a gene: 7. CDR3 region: CASSPRTGSGYTF. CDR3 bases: TGTGCCAGCAGTCCAAGGACAGGCAGTGGCTACACCTTC.

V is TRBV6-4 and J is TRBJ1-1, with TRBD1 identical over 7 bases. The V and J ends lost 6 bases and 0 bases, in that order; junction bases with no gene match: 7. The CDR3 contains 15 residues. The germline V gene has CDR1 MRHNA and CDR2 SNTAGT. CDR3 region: CASRRGTAVNTEAFF. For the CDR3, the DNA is TGTGCCAGCAGGAGAGGGACAGCGGTGAACACTGAAGCTTTCTTT.

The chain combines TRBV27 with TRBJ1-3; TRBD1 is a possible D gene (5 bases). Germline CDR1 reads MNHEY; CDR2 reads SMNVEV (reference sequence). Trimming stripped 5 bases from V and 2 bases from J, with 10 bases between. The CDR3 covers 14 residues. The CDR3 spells CASSLDRTGNTIYF. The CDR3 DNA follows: TGTGCCAGCAGTCTTGACAGAACTGGAAACACCATATATTTT.

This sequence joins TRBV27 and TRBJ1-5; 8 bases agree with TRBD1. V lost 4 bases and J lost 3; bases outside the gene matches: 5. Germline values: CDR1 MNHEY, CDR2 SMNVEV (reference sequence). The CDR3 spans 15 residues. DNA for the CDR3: TGTGCCAGCAGTTATGGGACAGGTGCCAATCAGCCCCAGCATTTT. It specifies CASSYGTGANQPQHF.

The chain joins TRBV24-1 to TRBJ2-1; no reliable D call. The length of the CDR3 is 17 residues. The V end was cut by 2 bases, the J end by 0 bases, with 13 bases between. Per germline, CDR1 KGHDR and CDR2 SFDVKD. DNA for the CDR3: TGTGCCACCAGTGATTCCTCTACACGGAGCTCCTACAATGAGCAGTTCTTC. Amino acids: CATSDSSTRSSYNEQFF.

In DNA, the CDR3 is TGCGCCAGCAGCCAGGCCCCCACTAGCGGGGGGTCAAATGAGCAGTTCTTC. This codes for CASSQAPTSGGSNEQFF. V usage is TRBV4-1 and J usage is TRBJ2-1; 12 bases are shared with TRBD2. Germline CDR1 reads MGHRA; CDR2 reads YSYEKL. With V trimmed by 3 bases and J by 7 bases, 10 bases remained unmatched. This CDR3 has 17 residues.

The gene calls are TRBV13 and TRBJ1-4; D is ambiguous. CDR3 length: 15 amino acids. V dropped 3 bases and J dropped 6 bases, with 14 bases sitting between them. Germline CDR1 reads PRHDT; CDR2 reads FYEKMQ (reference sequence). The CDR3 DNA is TGTGCCAGCAGCTTGAGGAGGTCCGGGGATGAAAAACTGTTTTTT. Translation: CASSLRRSGDEKLFF.

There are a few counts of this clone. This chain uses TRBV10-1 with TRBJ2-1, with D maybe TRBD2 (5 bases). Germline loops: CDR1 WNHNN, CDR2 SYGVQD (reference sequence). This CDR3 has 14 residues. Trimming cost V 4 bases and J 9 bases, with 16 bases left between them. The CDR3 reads CASSAARVDSEQFF. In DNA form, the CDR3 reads TGCGCCAGCAGTGCCGCGAGGGTCGATAGTGAGCAGTTCTTC.

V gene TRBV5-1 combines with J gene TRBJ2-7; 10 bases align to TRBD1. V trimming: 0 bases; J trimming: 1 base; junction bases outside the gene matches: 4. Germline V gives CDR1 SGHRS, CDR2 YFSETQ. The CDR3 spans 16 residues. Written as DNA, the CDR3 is TGCGCCAGCAGCTTGGGGGGACAGGGGATTTCCTACGAGCAGTACTTC. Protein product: CASSLGGQGISYEQYF.

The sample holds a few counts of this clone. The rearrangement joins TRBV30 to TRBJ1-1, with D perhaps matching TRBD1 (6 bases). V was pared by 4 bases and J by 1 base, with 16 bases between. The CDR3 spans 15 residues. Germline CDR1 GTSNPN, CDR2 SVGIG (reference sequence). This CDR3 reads CAWKRPDSKNTEAFF. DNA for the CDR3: TGTGCCTGGAAAAGGCCGGACAGCAAGAACACTGAAGCTTTCTTT. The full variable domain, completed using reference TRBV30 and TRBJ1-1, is SQTIHQWPATLVQPVGSPLSLECTVEGTSNPNLYWYRQAAGRGLQLLFYSVGIGQISSEVPQNLSASRPQDRQFILSSKKLLLSDSGFYLCAWKRPDSKNTEAFFGQGTRLTVV.

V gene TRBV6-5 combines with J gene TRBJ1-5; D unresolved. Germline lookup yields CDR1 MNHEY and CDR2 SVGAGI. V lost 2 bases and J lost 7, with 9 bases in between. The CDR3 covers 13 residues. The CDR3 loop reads CASSYAAGQPQHF. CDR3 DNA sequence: TGTGCCAGCAGTTACGCGGCCGGACAGCCCCAGCATTTT.

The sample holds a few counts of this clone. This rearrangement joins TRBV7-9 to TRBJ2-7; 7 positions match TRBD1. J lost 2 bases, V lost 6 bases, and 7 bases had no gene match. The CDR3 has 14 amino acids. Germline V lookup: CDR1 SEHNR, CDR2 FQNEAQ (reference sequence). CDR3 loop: CASSLTGTTYEQYF. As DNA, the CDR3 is TGTGCCAGCAGTTTGACAGGGACCACCTACGAGCAGTACTTC.

The CDR3 is CSVDWTGDTSLEAFF. CDR3 coding DNA: TGCAGCGTTGATTGGACAGGGGATACTTCCCTTGAAGCTTTCTTT. The chain carries TRBV29-1 and TRBJ1-1; TRBD1 matches 9 bases. CDR3 length: 15 amino acids. Germline-derived CDR1 and CDR2 are SQVTM and ANQGSEA. V shed 3 bases, J shed 7 bases, and the junction held 12 bases outside the gene matches. The entire variable domain, with the rest obtained from reference TRBV29-1 and TRBJ1-1, is as follows: SAVISQKPSRDICQRGTSLTIQCQVDSQVTMMFWYRQQPGQSLTLIATANQGSEATYESGFVIDKFPISRPNLTFSTLTVSNMSPEDSSIYLCSVDWTGDTSLEAFFGQGTRLTVV.

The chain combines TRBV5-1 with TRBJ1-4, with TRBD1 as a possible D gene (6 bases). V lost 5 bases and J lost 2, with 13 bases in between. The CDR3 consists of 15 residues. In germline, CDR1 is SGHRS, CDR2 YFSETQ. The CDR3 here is CASRRTGSTNEKLFF. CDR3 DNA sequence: TGCGCCAGCAGAAGAACAGGGAGTACTAATGAAAAACTGTTTTTT.

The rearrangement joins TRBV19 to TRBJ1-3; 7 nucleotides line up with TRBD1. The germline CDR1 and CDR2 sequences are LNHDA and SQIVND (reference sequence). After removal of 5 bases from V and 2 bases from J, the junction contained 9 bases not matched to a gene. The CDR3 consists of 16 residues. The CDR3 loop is CASSARDRAPGNTIYF. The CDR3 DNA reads TGTGCCAGTAGTGCCCGGGACAGAGCACCTGGAAACACCATATATTTT.

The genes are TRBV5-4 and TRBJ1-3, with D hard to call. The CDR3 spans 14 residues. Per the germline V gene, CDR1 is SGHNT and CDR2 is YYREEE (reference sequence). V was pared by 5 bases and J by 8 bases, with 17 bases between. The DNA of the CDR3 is TGTGCCAGCAGTCCGGGGTTTCTGGTGGACACCATATATTTT. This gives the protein CASSPGFLVDTIYF.

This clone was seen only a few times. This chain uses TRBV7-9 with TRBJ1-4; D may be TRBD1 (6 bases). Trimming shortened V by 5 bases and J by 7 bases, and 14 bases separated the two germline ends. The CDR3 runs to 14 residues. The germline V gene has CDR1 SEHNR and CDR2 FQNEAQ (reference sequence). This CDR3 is CASSPTGFGEKLFF. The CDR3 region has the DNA TGTGCCAGCAGCCCGACAGGTTTTGGTGAAAAACTGTTTTTT.

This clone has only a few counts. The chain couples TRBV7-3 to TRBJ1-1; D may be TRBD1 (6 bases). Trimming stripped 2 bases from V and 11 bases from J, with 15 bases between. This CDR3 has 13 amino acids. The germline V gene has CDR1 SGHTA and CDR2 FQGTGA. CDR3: CASSLGPGVGAFF. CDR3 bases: TGTGCCAGCAGCTTAGGACCAGGGGTCGGGGCTTTCTTT.

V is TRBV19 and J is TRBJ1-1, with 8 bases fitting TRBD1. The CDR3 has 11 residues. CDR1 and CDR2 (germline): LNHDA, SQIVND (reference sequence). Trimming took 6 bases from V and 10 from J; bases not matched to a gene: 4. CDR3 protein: CASRAGGPAFF. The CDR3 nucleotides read TGTGCCAGTAGGGCAGGGGGCCCAGCTTTCTTT.

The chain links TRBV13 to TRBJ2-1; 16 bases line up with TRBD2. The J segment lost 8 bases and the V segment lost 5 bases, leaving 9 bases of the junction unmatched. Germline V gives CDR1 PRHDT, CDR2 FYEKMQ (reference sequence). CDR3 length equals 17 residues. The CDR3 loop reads CASSPLGTSGGAHEQFF. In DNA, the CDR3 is TGTGCCAGCAGCCCTCTAGGGACTAGCGGGGGGGCCCATGAGCAGTTCTTC.